What follows describes a single T cell receptor beta chain. The source of the sample is a study of cytomegalovirus exposure and HLA in healthy donors. Germline lookup yields CDR1 LNHDA and CDR2 SQIVND (reference sequence). The junction had 4 bases not matched to a gene; V was cut back by 3 bases and J by 1 base. The length of the CDR3 is 16 residues. PCR was performed using 60 Vbeta and 13 Jbeta primers. The table came from immunoSEQ multiplex PCR; TCRdb's copy has only in-frame clones and leaves some out. The table lists 85,000 to 100,000 clones, just under 80% of them singletons, with 4.1% in the top ten.

This clonotype originated in a woman aged 40 to 55 in good health and CMV-seropositive. The chain recombines TRBV19 with TRBJ2-3; 10 bases align to TRBD1. The sample comprised PBMCs. DNA for the CDR3: TGTGCCAGTAGTATGACAGGGGGCAGGGGCACAGATACGCAGTATTTT. Protein sequence: CASSMTGGRGTDTQYF. Combining the CDR3 with reference TRBV19 and TRBJ2-3 gives the whole variable domain DGGITQSPKYLFRKEGQNVTLSCEQNLNHDAMYWYRQDPGQGLRLIYYSQIVNDFQKGDIAEGYSVSREKKESFPLTVTSAQKNPTAFYLCASSMTGGRGTDTQYFGPGTRLTVL.